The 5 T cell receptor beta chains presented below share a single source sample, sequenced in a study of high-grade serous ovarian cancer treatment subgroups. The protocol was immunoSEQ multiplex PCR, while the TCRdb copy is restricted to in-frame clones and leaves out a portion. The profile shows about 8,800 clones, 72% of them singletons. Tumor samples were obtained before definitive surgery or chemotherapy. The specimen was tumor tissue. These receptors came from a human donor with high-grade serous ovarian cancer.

The CDR3 here is CASMERTVRNEQFF. The CDR3 region has the DNA TGTGCCAGCATGGAGAGGACGGTACGCAATGAGCAGTTCTTC. The chain has TRBV2 and TRBJ2-1; D uncertain. The germline V gene encodes CDR1 SNHLY and CDR2 FYNNEI. The CDR3 runs 14 residues. The ends were cut back, 7 bases at V and 6 bases at J, with 16 bases in the middle. Full variable domain (missing parts from reference TRBV2 and TRBJ2-1): EPEVTQTPSHQVTQMGQEVILRCVPISNHLYFYWYRQILGQKVEFLVSFYNNEISEKSEIFDDQFSVERPDGSNFTLKIRSTKLEDSAMYFCASMERTVRNEQFFGPGTRLTVL.

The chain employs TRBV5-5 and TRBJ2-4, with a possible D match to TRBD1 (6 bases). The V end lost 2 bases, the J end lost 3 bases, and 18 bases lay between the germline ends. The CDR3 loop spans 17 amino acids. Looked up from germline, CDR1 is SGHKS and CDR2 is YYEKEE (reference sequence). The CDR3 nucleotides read TGTGCCAGCAGCTTTCGGGGACAATCTGGAGGCAAAAACATTCAGTACTTC. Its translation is CASSFRGQSGGKNIQYF.

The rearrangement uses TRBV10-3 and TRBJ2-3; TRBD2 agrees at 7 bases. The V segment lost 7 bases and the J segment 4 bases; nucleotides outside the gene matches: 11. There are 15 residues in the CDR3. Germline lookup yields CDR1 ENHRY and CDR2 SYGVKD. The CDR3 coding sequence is TGTGCCATCACGTCCTGGGAGGGATCCCCAGATACGCAGTATTTT. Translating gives CAITSWEGSPDTQYF.

In nucleotides, the CDR3 is TGTGCCAGCAGCCCCCGGCGGGAACGCTACGAGCAGTACTTC. Translating gives CASSPRRERYEQYF. The gene calls are TRBV7-2 and TRBJ2-7, with D possibly TRBD2 on 6 matching bases. The CDR3 runs to 14 residues. Trimming shortened V by 5 bases and J by 3 bases, and 14 bases separated the two germline ends. The germline V gene encodes CDR1 SGHTA and CDR2 FQGNSA.

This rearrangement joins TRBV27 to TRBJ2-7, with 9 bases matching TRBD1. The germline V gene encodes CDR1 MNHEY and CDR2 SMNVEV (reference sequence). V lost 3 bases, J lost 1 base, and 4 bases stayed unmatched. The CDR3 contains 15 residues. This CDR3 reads CASSLRTGASYEQYF. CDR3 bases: TGTGCCAGCAGTTTGAGGACAGGGGCTTCCTACGAGCAGTACTTC.